This record concerns one T cell receptor (beta chain) sequence. These data originate in a study of blood T cell repertoires in COVID-19. Germline CDR1 is LGHDT and CDR2 is YNNKEL (reference sequence). Trimming removed 2 bases from V and 4 bases from J; junction bases left unmatched: 9. The CDR3 has 17 amino acids. The data were produced by immunoSEQ multiplex PCR, yet TCRdb's version contains in-frame clones alone and is incomplete. The data hold 310,000 or so clones, with more than 70% observed a single time. The chain carries TRBV3-1 (or the pseudogene TRBV3-2) and TRBJ2-3, with 10 bases identical to TRBD2. The sequencing sample was made of peripheral blood. This receptor was obtained from a woman in her 50s with acute or convalescent COVID-19. The chain's CDR3 is CASSQRTSGDRPDTQYF. Written as DNA, the CDR3 is TGTGCCAGCAGCCAACGAACTAGCGGGGACCGCCCAGATACGCAGTATTTT.